This TCR beta chain comes out of a study of neurological immune-mediated disorders. Background on the study: Within the group of approximately 34 multiple sclerosis patients, approximately 31 were relapsing-remitting, while 3 were secondary progressive.

There are 14 residues in the CDR3. V gave up 0 bases and J gave up 4 bases, with 9 bases separating them. Germline V CDR1 and CDR2: LGHNA, YNFKEQ. This clonotype was recorded at least ten times. Synthesis of cDNA was carried out by template-switch 5'RACE. The reaction used 10-nucleotide random UMIs. TCRdb passed the 5' RACE reads through MiXCR, listing each CDR3 protein once. The sample has over 45,000 distinct CDR3 sequences; 2.5% to 3.5% are singletons. The sample comprised PBMCs. This receptor was obtained from a woman aged 45-60 years with multiple sclerosis. The rearrangement links TRBV4-2 to TRBJ1-2; no firm D call. The CDR3 region is CASSQDEKVYGYTF. The DNA of the CDR3 is TGTGCCAGCAGCCAAGATGAAAAGGTCTATGGCTACACCTTC.